Listed below are T cell receptor beta chains from one sample, sequenced in a study of cytomegalovirus exposure and HLA in healthy donors. Sequencing used immunoSEQ multiplex PCR; TCRdb keeps in-frame clones, though not all of them. The data include about 160,000 clones; the top ten clones carry 1% to 1.5%. Sequenced input: PBMCs. These receptors were collected from a woman aged 55-70 years in good health and CMV-seronegative. Each CDR3 is given with its conserved first and last residue. Fields, in order: D gene, J gene, V gene, CDR3 DNA, CDR3 protein. D genes are given only for firm matches.

- TRBJ2-7 TRBV27 TGTGCCAGCAAAGGGCCACAGGGTCGGTCCTACGAGCAGTACTTC CASKGPQGRSYEQYF
TRBD1 TRBJ1-5 TRBV10-3 TGTGCCATCAAAGGGACAGGTAATCAGCCCCAGCATTTT CAIKGTGNQPQHF
- TRBJ1-1 TRBV27 TGTGCCAGCAGTTTACGGGACTCACTGTCAGCTTTCTTT CASSLRDSLSAFF
- TRBJ1-6 TRBV5-1 TGCGCCAGCAGCTTGTTTCTAAAGGGGAATTATAATTCACCCCTCCACTTT CASSLFLKGNYNSPLHF
- TRBJ1-1 TRBV21-1 TGTGCCAGCAGCGTACGACAGGGGGAGAACACTGAAGCTTTCTTT CASSVRQGENTEAFF
TRBD1 TRBJ1-2 TRBV29-1 TGCAGCGTTGAGGGGGCTCAGGGGGCGACCCCGGCCCAGTTGGCCGACTATGGCTACACCTTC CSVEGAQGATPAQLADYGYTF
TRBD1 TRBJ2-2 TRBV27 TGTGCCAGTCAGACAGGGGGCACCGGGGAGCTGTTTTTT CASQTGGTGELFF
- TRBJ2-1 TRBV2 TGTGCCAGCAGTGAAGCGCTAGCTAGCAATGAGCAGTTCTTC CASSEALASNEQFF
- TRBJ2-7 TRBV2 TGTGCCAGCAGTGAAGTAGAACAGAAGACCTACGAGCAGTACTTC CASSEVEQKTYEQYF
- TRBJ2-3 TRBV5-1 TGCGCCAGCAGCGCATCAACTAGCACAGATACGCAGTATTTT CASSASTSTDTQYF
TRBD1 TRBJ1-1 TRBV11-3 TGTGCCAGCAGCCCCAGCGACAGGGTGACTGAAGCTTTCTTT CASSPSDRVTEAFF
TRBD1 TRBJ1-1 TRBV5-1 TGCGCCAGCAGCCTCTCCGGGACAGGGGCAAACACTGAAGCTTTCTTT CASSLSGTGANTEAFF
- TRBJ2-1 TRBV2 TGTGCCAGCAGCAGAGGACTGAATGAGCAGTTCTTC CASSRGLNEQFF
TRBD1 TRBJ1-1 TRBV10-2 TGCGCCAGCAAGCCGCAGGGGGCAGGAAGGACTGAAGCTTTCTTT CASKPQGAGRTEAFF
- TRBJ1-2 TRBV9 TGTGCCAGCAGCGCACAGGGAAACTATGGCTACACCTTC CASSAQGNYGYTF
TRBD1 TRBJ1-1 TRBV6-6 TGTGCCAGCAGTCCGACGGACAGGGTCATGAACACTGAAGCTTTCTTT CASSPTDRVMNTEAFF
- TRBJ1-2 TRBV7-2 TGTGCCAGCGGCTCCCGGAGGGGTCACTATGGCTACACCTTC CASGSRRGHYGYTF
TRBD1 TRBJ2-1 TRBV7-8 TGTGCCAGCAGCTTACTTGACAGGGGAAATGAGCAGTTCTTC CASSLLDRGNEQFF
TRBD1 TRBJ2-5 TRBV5-1 TGCGCCAGCAGCGCCGGGACAGGGGCGCTGGATTTAGAGACCCAGTACTTC CASSAGTGALDLETQYF
- TRBJ2-2 TRBV6-1 TGTGCCAGCAGTGAGTACTACACCGGGGAGCTGTTTTTT CASSEYYTGELFF
TRBD2 TRBJ2-5 TRBV7-8 TGTGCCAGCAGCTGGCTAGCGGGGCCCCAAGAGACCCAGTACTTC CASSWLAGPQETQYF
TRBD1 TRBJ1-2 TRBV5-6 TGTGCCAGCAGCCCCGGGACAGATGGCTACACCTTC CASSPGTDGYTF
- TRBJ1-5 TRBV2 TGTGCCAGCAGACCCGCCAACGGTAACCAGCCCCAGCATTTT CASRPANGNQPQHF
TRBD1 TRBJ1-1 TRBV18 TGTGCCAGCTCCAGGGGGGCCCAGGGTGAAGCTTTCTTT CASSRGAQGEAFF
TRBD2 TRBJ2-7 TRBV5-1 TGCGCCAGCGGTATGGAAGCGGGGAGCCGAGCCTACGAGCAGTACTTC CASGMEAGSRAYEQYF
- TRBJ1-3 TRBV7-2 TGTGCCAGCAGCCCTCGGAGCTCTGGAAACACCATATATTTT CASSPRSSGNTIYF
TRBD1 TRBJ1-1 TRBV20-1 TGCAGTGCCCGTTCGGACAGGGGGGCTTTCTTT CSARSDRGAFF
- TRBJ1-1 TRBV27 TGTGCCAGCAGTTCCCCCGGAGCGGCCGGAACTGAAGCTTTCTTT CASSSPGAAGTEAFF
TRBD2 TRBJ2-7 TRBV2 TGTGCCAGCAGGTTACTAGCGGGGGGCTCCTACGAGCAGTACTTC CASRLLAGGSYEQYF
TRBD1 TRBJ1-2 TRBV20-1 TGCAGCGCGCAGGGGGCGCAGGGCTACACCTTC CSAQGAQGYTF
- TRBJ1-1 TRBV5-4 TGTGCCAGCAGCTTGGACAGCACGACTGAAGCTTTCTTT CASSLDSTTEAFF
- TRBJ2-1 TRBV15 TGTGCCACCAGCACCACCTTAGCGGTTGGTTTCGATGAGCAGTTCTTC CATSTTLAVGFDEQFF
- TRBJ1-5 TRBV21-1 TGTGCCAGCAGCAAAGGGGGGACAGGGATTCAGCCCCAGCATTTT CASSKGGTGIQPQHF
TRBD1 TRBJ1-2 TRBV11-1 TGTGCCAGCAGCTTAGGCAACTCGGGACAGATCGGCTACACCTTC CASSLGNSGQIGYTF
- TRBJ2-7 TRBV6-6 TGTGCCAGCAACCAAGGGGGAACAAGGAGCTCCTACGAGCAGTACTTC CASNQGGTRSSYEQYF
- TRBJ2-1 TRBV5-1 TGCGCCAGCAGCCTTTCAATTACATCCTACAATGAGCAGTTCTTC CASSLSITSYNEQFF
- TRBJ2-1 TRBV5-1 TGCGCCAGCCACCCACTAGTTATGAGTGAGCAGTTCTTC CASHPLVMSEQFF
- TRBJ2-7 TRBV7-2 TGTGCCAGCAGCTTCGACACGAGCTCCTACGAGCAGTACTTC CASSFDTSSYEQYF
TRBD2 TRBJ2-3 TRBV7-2 TGTGCCAGCAGCTTAGGGCTAGCGGTGAATACGCAGTATTTT CASSLGLAVNTQYF
TRBD1 TRBJ2-7 TRBV6-1 TGTGCCAGCAGCACTGACAGGGTAGGGACCTACGAGCAGTACTTC CASSTDRVGTYEQYF
- TRBJ2-3 TRBV27 TGTGCCAGCAGTCTCTCTATGGGGGAGGGCCAGGGGAGCACAGATACGCAGTATTTT CASSLSMGEGQGSTDTQYF
- TRBJ1-1 TRBV4-2 TGTGCCAGCAGCCAAGGTCGCACTGAAGCTTTCTTT CASSQGRTEAFF
TRBD2 TRBJ2-7 TRBV7-2 TGTGCCAGCAGCTTAGTGTTCGGGACTAGCGGGGGGGCCCCCTACGAGCAGTACTTC CASSLVFGTSGGAPYEQYF
- TRBJ2-1 TRBV5-1 TGCGCCAGCAGTCAGATCTACAATGAGCAGTTCTTC CASSQIYNEQFF